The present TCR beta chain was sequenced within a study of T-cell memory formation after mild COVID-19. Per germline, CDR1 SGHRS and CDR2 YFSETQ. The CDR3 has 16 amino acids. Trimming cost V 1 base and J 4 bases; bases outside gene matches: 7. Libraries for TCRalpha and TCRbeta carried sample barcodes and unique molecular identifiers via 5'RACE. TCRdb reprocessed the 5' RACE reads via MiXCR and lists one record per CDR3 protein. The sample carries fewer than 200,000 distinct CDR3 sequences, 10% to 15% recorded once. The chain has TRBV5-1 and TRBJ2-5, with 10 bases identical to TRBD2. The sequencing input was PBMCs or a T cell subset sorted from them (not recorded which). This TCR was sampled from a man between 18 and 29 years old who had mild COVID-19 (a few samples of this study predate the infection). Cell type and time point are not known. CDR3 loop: CASSLRAGGPRETQYF. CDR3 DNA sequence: TGCGCCAGCAGCTTGAGAGCGGGGGGGCCAAGAGAGACCCAGTACTTC. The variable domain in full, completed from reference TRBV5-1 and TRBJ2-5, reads KAGVTQTPRYLIKTRGQQVTLSCSPISGHRSVSWYQQTPGQGLQFLFEYFSETQRNKGNFPGRFSGRQFSNSRSEMNVSTLELGDSALYLCASSLRAGGPRETQYFGPGTRLLVL.